Listed below are T cell receptor beta chains from one sample, sequenced in a study of blood T cell repertoires in COVID-19. Sequencing used immunoSEQ multiplex PCR; TCRdb keeps in-frame clones, though not all of them. The data contain 450,000 or so clones, about 87% of them singletons. Sequencing was done on a sample of peripheral blood. Receptors originate from a man between 18 and 29 years old with COVID-19, enrolled during active disease. CDR3s include the opening cysteine and the closing phenylalanine or tryptophan. A D gene is named only where the DNA matches it firmly. For some rows the clone size is stated as once, few or many, or as a class when expanded; others skip it.

TRBJ2-3 TRBD1 TRBV24-1 NA 14 TGTGCCACCTCAATAGGGACAGGGGAAGATACGCAGTATTTT CATSIGTGEDTQYF
TRBJ2-2 NA TRBV9 NA 13 TGTGCCAGCAGCGTAGTCGGTTCCGGGGAGCTGTTTTTT CASSVVGSGELFF
TRBJ1-2 NA TRBV7-9 few 16 TGTGCCAGCAGCTTAGGGACAGCGGATGCTAACTATGGCTACACCTTC CASSLGTADANYGYTF
TRBJ2-3 TRBD2 TRBV19 few 14 TGTGCCAGTACCTTGGGGGGGAACACAGATACGCAGTATTTT CASTLGGNTDTQYF
TRBJ2-3 NA TRBV19 NA 15 TGTGCCAGTAGACCCACCGGGGGTGGCACAGATACGCAGTATTTT CASRPTGGGTDTQYF
TRBJ2-1 NA TRBV25-1 few 15 TGTGCCAGCTCAACCAGGGCCCGATACCCCCCTGAGCAGTTCTTC CASSTRARYPPEQFF
TRBJ1-2 TRBD1 TRBV5-1 once 15 TGCGCCAGCAGCCCTGGACAGGGACACCCCTATGGCTACACCTTC CASSPGQGHPYGYTF
TRBJ2-2 NA TRBV7-9 NA 14 TGTGCCAGCAGCCGGGGAATGAACACCGGGGAGCTGTTTTTT CASSRGMNTGELFF
TRBJ1-4 NA TRBV5-1 NA 15 TGCGCCAGCAGCTTTTCGGACAGAAGTAATGAAAAACTGTTTTTT CASSFSDRSNEKLFF
TRBJ2-1 NA TRBV3-1/TRBV3-2 NA 13 TGTGCCAGCAGCCCGCCAGGGGTCAGTGAGCAGTTCTTC CASSPPGVSEQFF
TRBJ2-7 TRBD2 TRBV18 once 16 TGTGCCAGCTCCCAGACTAGCGCGATATCTCTCTACGAGCAGTACTTC CASSQTSAISLYEQYF
TRBJ2-2 NA TRBV3-1/TRBV3-2 NA 15 TGTGCCAGCAGCCCCTCGAACAAGAACACCGGGGAGCTGTTTTTT CASSPSNKNTGELFF
TRBJ1-1 TRBD1 TRBV5-1 NA 14 TGCGCCAGCAGCACGGACAGGGTTGGTACTGAAGCTTTCTTT CASSTDRVGTEAFF
TRBJ1-5 TRBD1 TRBV19 NA 14 TGTGCCAGTAGTAGACCGACAGGGGAACAGCCCCAGCATTTT CASSRPTGEQPQHF
TRBJ2-1 NA TRBV4-1 NA 13 TGCGCCAGCAGCCAGGGGCTATACAATGAGCAGTTCTTC CASSQGLYNEQFF
TRBJ2-1 NA TRBV30 NA 13 TGTGCCTGGTCCGAGAGCTCCTACAATGAGCAGTTCTTC CAWSESSYNEQFF
TRBJ1-6 NA TRBV30 few 15 TGTGCCTGGAGCGCCTACAGGGTGAAGAATTCACCCCTCCACTTT CAWSAYRVKNSPLHF
TRBJ2-7 NA TRBV4-1 NA 14 TGCGCCAGCAGCCCTGGAGGGCTAGTCCACGAGCAGTACTTC CASSPGGLVHEQYF
TRBJ1-3 NA TRBV6-5 NA 15 TGTGCCAGCAGTTACTCGATAGGGGGAGGAAACACCATATATTTT CASSYSIGGGNTIYF